The entry below gives a single T cell receptor (beta chain) sequence along with its context. The trim removed 0 bases at V and 0 bases at J, leaving 9 bases unmatched. Germline loops: CDR1 MNHEY, CDR2 SMNVEV (reference sequence). CDR3 size: 19 residues. This entry is derived from a study of blood T cells in healthy people across ages. For the second PCR, which ran for roughly 7 to 11 cycles, a sample-barcoded 5' primer and a J-beta primer mix were used. TCRdb reprocessed the 5' RACE reads with MiXCR, giving one entry per CDR3 protein. The sample lists about 1.8 million distinct CDR3 sequences; around half were seen once.

The specimen was blood. The clonotype originates from a woman aged 40 to 55 in good health. The rearrangement joins TRBV27 to TRBJ2-3; 10 nucleotides match TRBD2. CDR3 amino acids: CASSLSWGLALTSTDTQYF. CDR3 nucleotide sequence: TGTGCCAGCAGTTTATCGTGGGGACTAGCGCTGACTAGCACAGATACGCAGTATTTT.